Listed below are T cell receptor beta chains from one sample, sequenced in a study of long-term antiretroviral therapy in people with HIV. Using immunoSEQ multiplex PCR, the repertoire was profiled, and TCRdb retains in-frame clones only, with some absent. The data contain about 35,000 clones, over 75% of them seen just once; the ten biggest clones take up roughly 10%. The starting material was unsorted PBMCs, obtained 2.2 years after starting antiretroviral therapy. These receptors all stem from a man younger than 30 with HIV. CDR3s include the opening cysteine and the closing phenylalanine or tryptophan. A D gene is named only where the DNA matches it firmly. A row's size may be missing; if present it is once, few, many or a size class.

V	length	size	D	J	CDR3	DNA
TRBV7-9	12	few	.	TRBJ1-2	CASRLANYGYTF	TGTGCCAGCAGACTGGCCAACTATGGCTACACCTTC
TRBV6-1	13	once	.	TRBJ2-1	CASSDSGSTEQFF	TGTGCCAGCAGTGATTCAGGGTCCACTGAGCAGTTCTTC
TRBV6-6	14	.	TRBD2	TRBJ2-2	CASSYASGPGELFF	TGTGCCAGCAGTTACGCTAGCGGTCCCGGGGAGCTGTTTTTT
TRBV16	16	.	.	TRBJ2-5	CASSQTGTDQQETQYF	TGTGCCAGCAGCCAAACCGGGACGGACCAACAAGAGACCCAGTACTTC
TRBV29-1	16	.	TRBD2	TRBJ2-7	CSVGKRTSGRAYEQYF	TGCAGCGTTGGCAAAAGAACTAGCGGGAGAGCCTACGAGCAGTACTTC
TRBV28	16	.	.	TRBJ2-7	CASSLASAGRGYEQYF	TGTGCCAGCAGTTTAGCCTCCGCGGGGCGGGGCTACGAGCAGTACTTC
TRBV27	14	.	.	TRBJ2-2	CASSVGLNTGELFF	TGTGCCAGCAGTGTCGGGTTGAACACCGGGGAGCTGTTTTTT
TRBV9	15	few	.	TRBJ1-6	CASSVAGLGNSPLHF	TGTGCCAGCAGCGTAGCAGGGTTGGGGAATTCACCCCTCCACTTT
TRBV28	13	.	.	TRBJ2-1	CASSFSVAGEQFF	TGTGCCAGCAGTTTTAGCGTCGCGGGTGAGCAGTTCTTC
TRBV4-1	16	.	TRBD2	TRBJ2-3	CASSQSGLAAGDTQYF	TGCGCCAGCAGCCAGTCGGGCCTAGCGGCGGGGGATACGCAGTATTTT
TRBV9	14	once	TRBD1	TRBJ1-2	CASSDDTGGGGYTF	TGTGCCAGCAGCGACGACACAGGGGGCGGTGGCTACACCTTC
TRBV18	15	once	TRBD2	TRBJ2-7	CASSPGLAGGYEQYF	TGTGCCAGCTCACCAGGACTAGCGGGAGGTTACGAGCAGTACTTC
TRBV7-9	15	.	TRBD2	TRBJ2-1	CASSPDSSGVNEQFF	TGTGCCAGCAGTCCCGACTCTAGCGGAGTCAATGAGCAGTTCTTC
TRBV10-3	15	.	TRBD1	TRBJ2-1	CAIEDRGNSYNEQFF	TGTGCCATCGAAGACAGGGGGAACTCCTACAATGAGCAGTTCTTC